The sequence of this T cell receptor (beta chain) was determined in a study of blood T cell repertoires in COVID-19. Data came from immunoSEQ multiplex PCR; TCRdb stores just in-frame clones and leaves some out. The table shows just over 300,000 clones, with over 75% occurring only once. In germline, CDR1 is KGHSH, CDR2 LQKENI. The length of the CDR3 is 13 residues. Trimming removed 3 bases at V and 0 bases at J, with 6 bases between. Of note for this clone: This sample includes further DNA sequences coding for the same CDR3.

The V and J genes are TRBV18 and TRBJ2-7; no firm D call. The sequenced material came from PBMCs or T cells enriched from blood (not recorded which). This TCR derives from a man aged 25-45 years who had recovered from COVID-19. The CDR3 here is CASSPSSSYEQYF. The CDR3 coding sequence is TGTGCCAGCTCACCCTCGAGCTCCTACGAGCAGTACTTC. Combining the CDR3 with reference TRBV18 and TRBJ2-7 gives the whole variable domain NAGVMQNPRHLVRRRGQEARLRCSPMKGHSHVYWYRQLPEEGLKFMVYLQKENIIDESGMPKERFSAEFPKEGPSILRIQQVVRGDSAAYFCASSPSSSYEQYFGPGTRLTVT.